Reported below is one TCR beta chain. The CDR3 contains 12 residues. The germline CDR1 and CDR2 sequences are SGHDT and YYEEEE. Trimming cost V 1 base and J 8 bases, with 9 bases left between them. How the authors handled the data: Filtering differed because ImmunoSEQ produced junction-only sequences that carried no quality scores. TCRdb keeps only in-frame clones here, not all; method: immunoSEQ multiplex PCR. That table supplies the V and J calls and clone size; D and trimming were determined from the DNA. The profile shows roughly 500,000 clones, around 78% of them singletons. This sample stems from a study of shared clonotypes between healthy human individuals.

Sequenced material: PBMCs. The clonotype was recovered from a woman between 40 and 50 years old in good health. Some clones in this sample may be carry-over from other donors' samples. The chain combines TRBV5-6 with TRBJ1-2; no clear D. Here the CDR3 reads CASSLFGQGYTF. The CDR3 DNA follows: TGTGCCAGCAGCTTGTTTGGCCAAGGCTACACCTTC.